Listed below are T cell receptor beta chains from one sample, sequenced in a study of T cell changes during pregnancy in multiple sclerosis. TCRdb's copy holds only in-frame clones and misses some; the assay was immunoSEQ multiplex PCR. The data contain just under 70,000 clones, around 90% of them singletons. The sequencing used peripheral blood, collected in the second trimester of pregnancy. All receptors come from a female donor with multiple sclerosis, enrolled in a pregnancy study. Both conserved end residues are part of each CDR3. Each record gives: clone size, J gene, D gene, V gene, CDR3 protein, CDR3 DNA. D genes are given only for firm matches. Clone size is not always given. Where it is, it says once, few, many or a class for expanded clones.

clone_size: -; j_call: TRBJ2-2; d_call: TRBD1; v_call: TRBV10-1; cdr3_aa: CASSNVRPSGTGRCTGELFF; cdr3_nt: TGCGCCAGCAGTAATGTTCGTCCTTCCGGGACAGGGCGGTGTACCGGGGAGCTGTTTTTT
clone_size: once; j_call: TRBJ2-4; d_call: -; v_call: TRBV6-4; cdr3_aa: CASRGDEQTLAKNIQYF; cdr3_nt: TGTGCCAGCAGGGGAGATGAGCAAACCTTAGCCAAAAACATTCAGTACTTC
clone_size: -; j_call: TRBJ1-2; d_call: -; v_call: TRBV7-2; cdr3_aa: CAGSLQYGYTF; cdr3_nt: TGTGCCGGCAGCTTACAGTATGGCTACACCTTC
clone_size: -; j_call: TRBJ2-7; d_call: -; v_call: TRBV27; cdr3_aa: CASMYGESSYEQYF; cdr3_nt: TGTGCCAGCATGTACGGAGAGAGCTCCTACGAGCAGTACTTC
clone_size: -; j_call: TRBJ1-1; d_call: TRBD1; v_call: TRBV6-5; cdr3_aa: CASTRTGGANTEAFF; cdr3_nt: TGTGCCAGCACCCGGACAGGGGGGGCGAACACTGAAGCTTTCTTT
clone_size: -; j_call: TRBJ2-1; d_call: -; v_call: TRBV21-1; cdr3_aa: CASSSSSGGSKRFF; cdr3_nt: TGTGCCAGCAGCAGCTCTAGCGGGGGGTCCAAGCGGTTCTTC
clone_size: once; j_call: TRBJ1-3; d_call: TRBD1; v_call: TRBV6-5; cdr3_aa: CASSYSHRGAGNTIYF; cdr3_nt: TGTGCCAGCAGTTACTCACACAGGGGGGCTGGAAACACCATATATTTT
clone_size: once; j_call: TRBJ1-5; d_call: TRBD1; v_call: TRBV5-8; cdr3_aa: CASSLRPGGINQPQHF; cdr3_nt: TGTGCCAGCAGCTTGAGGCCAGGGGGGATCAATCAGCCCCAGCATTTT
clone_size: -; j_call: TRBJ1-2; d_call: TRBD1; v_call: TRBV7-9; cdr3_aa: CASSRTGAGDGYTF; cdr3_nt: TGTGCCAGCAGCAGGACAGGGGCTGGTGATGGCTACACCTTC
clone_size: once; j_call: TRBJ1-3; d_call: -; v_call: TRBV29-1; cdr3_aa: CSVRGSGNTIYF; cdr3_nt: TGCAGCGTTCGAGGGAGTGGAAACACCATATATTTT
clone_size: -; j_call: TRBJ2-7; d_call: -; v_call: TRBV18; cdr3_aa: CASSSGSSGGSYEQYF; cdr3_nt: TGTGCCAGCTCCTCAGGGAGTTCTGGAGGGAGCTACGAGCAGTACTTC
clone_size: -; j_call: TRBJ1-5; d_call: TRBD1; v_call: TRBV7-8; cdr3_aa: CASSQGGTGNQPQHF; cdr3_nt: TGTGCCAGCAGCCAGGGGGGGACAGGAAATCAGCCCCAGCATTTT
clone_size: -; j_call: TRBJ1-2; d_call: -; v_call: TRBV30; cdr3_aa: CAWNIRLYGYTF; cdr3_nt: TGTGCCTGGAACATCAGGCTCTATGGCTACACCTTC
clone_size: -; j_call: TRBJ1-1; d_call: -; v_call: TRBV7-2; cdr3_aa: CASSLGRNTEAFF; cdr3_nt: TGTGCCAGCAGCTTAGGTCGGAACACTGAAGCTTTCTTT
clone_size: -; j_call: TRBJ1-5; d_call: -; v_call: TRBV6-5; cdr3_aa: CASSLDRNQNQPQHF; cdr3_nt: TGTGCCAGCAGTCTCGACAGAAATCAAAATCAGCCCCAGCATTTT
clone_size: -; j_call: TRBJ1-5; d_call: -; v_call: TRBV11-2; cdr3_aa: CASSLYRQTGPRGQPQHF; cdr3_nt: TGTGCCAGCAGCTTGTACCGCCAAACCGGTCCTCGGGGTCAGCCCCAGCATTTT
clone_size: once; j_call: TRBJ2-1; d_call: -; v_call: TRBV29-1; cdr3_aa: CSVVGQVIIHSVNEQFF; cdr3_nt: TGCAGCGTTGTTGGGCAGGTGATAATCCATTCAGTCAATGAGCAGTTCTTC
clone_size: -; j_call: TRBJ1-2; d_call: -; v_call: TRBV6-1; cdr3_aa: CASNEGAGGYTF; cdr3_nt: TGTGCCAGCAATGAAGGGGCGGGTGGCTACACCTTC
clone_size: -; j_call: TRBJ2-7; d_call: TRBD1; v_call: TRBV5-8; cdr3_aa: CASIHRGRFYEQYF; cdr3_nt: TGTGCCAGCATCCACAGGGGGAGGTTCTACGAGCAGTACTTC
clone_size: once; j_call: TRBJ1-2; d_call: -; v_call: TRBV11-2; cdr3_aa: CASRGADYGYTF; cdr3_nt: TGTGCCAGCAGGGGGGCAGACTATGGCTACACCTTC
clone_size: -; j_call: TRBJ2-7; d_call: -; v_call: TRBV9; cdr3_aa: CASSVDGGLAYEQYF; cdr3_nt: TGTGCCAGCAGCGTAGATGGGGGCCTCGCCTACGAGCAGTACTTC
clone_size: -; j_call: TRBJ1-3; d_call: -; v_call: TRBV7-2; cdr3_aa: CASSLTGPSGNTIYF; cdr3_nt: TGTGCCAGCAGCCTAACAGGGCCCTCTGGAAACACCATATATTTT